This T cell receptor beta chain comes out of a study of blood T cell repertoires in COVID-19. Looking at the study overall: COVID-19 samples from acute and convalescent phases originated in the United States, Italy and Spain. From T cells, B-cell-depleted T cells, or PBMCs came the material, which was cDNA or gDNA.

Per the germline V gene, CDR1 is LGHDT and CDR2 is YNNKEL (reference sequence). V was pared by 3 bases and J by 0 bases, with 8 bases between. The CDR3 extends over 15 amino acids. Clones were sequenced by immunoSEQ multiplex PCR, and TCRdb holds only the in-frame ones, with some missing. The sample has nearly 15,000 clones; around 73% are singletons. The clonotype was recovered from a human donor in a cohort sampled during active COVID-19. The chain carries TRBV3-1 (or the pseudogene TRBV3-2) and TRBJ2-2; D remains ambiguous. Sequenced material: peripheral blood. This CDR3 is CASSHGSANTGELFF. The CDR3 region has the DNA TGTGCCAGCAGCCACGGGTCGGCGAACACCGGGGAGCTGTTTTTT.